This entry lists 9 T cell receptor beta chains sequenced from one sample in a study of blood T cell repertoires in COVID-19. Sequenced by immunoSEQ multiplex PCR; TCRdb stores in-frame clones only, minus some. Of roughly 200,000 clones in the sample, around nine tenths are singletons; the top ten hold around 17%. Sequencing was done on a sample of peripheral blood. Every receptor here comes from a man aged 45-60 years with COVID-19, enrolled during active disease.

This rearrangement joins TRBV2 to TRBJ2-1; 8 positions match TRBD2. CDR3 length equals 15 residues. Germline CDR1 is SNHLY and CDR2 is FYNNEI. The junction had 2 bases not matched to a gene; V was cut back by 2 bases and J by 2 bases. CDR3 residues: CASSERGRTYNEQFF. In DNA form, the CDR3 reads TGTGCCAGCAGTGAACGCGGGAGGACCTACAATGAGCAGTTCTTC.

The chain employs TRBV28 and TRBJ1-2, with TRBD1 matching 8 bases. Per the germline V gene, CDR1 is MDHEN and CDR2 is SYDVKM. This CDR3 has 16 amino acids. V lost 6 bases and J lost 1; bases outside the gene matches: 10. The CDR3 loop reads CASRYGTGGLNYGYTF. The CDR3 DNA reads TGTGCCAGCAGGTACGGGACAGGTGGACTTAACTATGGCTACACCTTC.

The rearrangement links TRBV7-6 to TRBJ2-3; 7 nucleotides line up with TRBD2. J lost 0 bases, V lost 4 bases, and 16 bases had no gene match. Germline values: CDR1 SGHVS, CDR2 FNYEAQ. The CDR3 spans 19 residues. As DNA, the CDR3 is TGTGCCAGCAGCTCCATGGGGGGTAGCGGGCGGTTTAGCACAGATACGCAGTATTTT. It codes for CASSSMGGSGRFSTDTQYF.

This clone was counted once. This CDR3 reads CASSQGPAQAGNNEKLFF. The CDR3 coding sequence is TGCGCCAGCAGCCAGGGCCCGGCACAGGCTGGAAATAATGAAAAACTGTTTTTT. This chain links TRBV4-1 with TRBJ1-4; weak D call: TRBD1 (5 bases). The CDR3 has 18 residues. V lost 3 bases, J lost 4 bases, and 21 bases lay in between. CDR1 MGHRA and CDR2 YSYEKL come from the germline V gene.

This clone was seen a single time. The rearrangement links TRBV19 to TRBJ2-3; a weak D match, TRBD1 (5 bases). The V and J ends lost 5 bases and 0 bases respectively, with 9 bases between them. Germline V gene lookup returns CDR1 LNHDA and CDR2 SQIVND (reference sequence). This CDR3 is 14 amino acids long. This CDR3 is CASSSQGSTDTQYF. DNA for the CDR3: TGTGCCAGTAGTTCCCAGGGTAGCACAGATACGCAGTATTTT.

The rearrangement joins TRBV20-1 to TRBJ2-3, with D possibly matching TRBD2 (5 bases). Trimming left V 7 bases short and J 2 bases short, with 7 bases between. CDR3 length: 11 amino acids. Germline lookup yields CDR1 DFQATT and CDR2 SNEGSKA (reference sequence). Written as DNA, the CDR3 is TGCAGTGGAGGGAACACAGATACGCAGTATTTT. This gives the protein CSGGNTDTQYF.

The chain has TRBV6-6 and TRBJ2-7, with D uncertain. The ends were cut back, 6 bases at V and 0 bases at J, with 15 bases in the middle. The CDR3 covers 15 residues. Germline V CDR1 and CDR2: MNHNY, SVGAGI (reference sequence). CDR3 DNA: TGTGCCAGCAGCCACCCGCCGGGTTACTCCTACGAGCAGTACTTC. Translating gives CASSHPPGYSYEQYF.

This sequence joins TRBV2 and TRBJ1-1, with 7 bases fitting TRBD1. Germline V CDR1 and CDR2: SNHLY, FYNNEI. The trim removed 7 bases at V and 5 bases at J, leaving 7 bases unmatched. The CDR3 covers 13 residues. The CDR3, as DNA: TGTGCCAGCAAGACACAGGGGTGGACTGAAGCTTTCTTT. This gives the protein CASKTQGWTEAFF.

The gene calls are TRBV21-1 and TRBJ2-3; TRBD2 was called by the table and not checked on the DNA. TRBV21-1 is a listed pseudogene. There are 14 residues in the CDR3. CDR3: CASSLSSGVDTQYF. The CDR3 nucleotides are TGTGCCAGCAGCTTGAGTAGCGGGGTAGATACGCAGTATTTT.